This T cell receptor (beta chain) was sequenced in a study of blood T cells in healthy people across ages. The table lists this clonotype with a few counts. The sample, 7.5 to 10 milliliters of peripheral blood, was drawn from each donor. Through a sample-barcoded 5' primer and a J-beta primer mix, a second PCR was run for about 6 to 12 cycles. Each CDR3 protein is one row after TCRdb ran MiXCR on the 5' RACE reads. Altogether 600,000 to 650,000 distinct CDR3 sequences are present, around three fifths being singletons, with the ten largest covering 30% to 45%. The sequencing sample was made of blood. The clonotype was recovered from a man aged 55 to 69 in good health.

CDR3 bases: TGTGCCAGCGGGCCCCTCACAGATACGCAGTATTTT. Translating gives CASGPLTDTQYF. The chain uses TRBV2 and TRBJ2-3; D gene unclear. The CDR3 covers 12 residues. In germline, CDR1 is SNHLY, CDR2 FYNNEI. Deletions cut 8 bases from V and 2 bases from J, with 8 bases between.